The 8 T cell receptor beta chains given below trace back to one sample, sequenced in a study of shared clonotypes between healthy human individuals. The assay was immunoSEQ multiplex PCR, and TCRdb's table has in-frame clones only and misses some. Here the sample spans around 2.1 million clones, 90% to 96% being singletons. Sequencing was performed on naive CD4+ T cells sorted from blood. Indicated subset: CD45RA+ positively selected. These receptors were taken from a man younger than 30 in good health.

The CDR3 DNA sequence: TGTGCCAGCAGCTTAGTCCGTCGGGGTGCAGATACGCAGTATTTT. It yields the protein CASSLVRRGADTQYF. J is TRBJ2-3 and V is TRBV7-8; weak D call: TRBD2 (5 bases). This CDR3 region has 15 residues. Germline loops: CDR1 SGHVS, CDR2 FQNEAQ. Trimming removed 1 base from V and 4 bases from J, with 12 bases in between.

The chain carries TRBV5-6 and TRBJ2-1; D gene uncertain. CDR3 length: 15 amino acids. Germline loops: CDR1 SGHDT, CDR2 YYEEEE. Trimming shortened V by 1 base and J by 3 bases, and 11 bases separated the two germline ends. The CDR3 reads CASSLCGPNYNEQFF. CDR3 in DNA: TGTGCCAGCAGCTTGTGTGGGCCCAACTACAATGAGCAGTTCTTC. Full variable domain (rest looked up from reference TRBV5-6 and TRBJ2-1): DAGVTQSPTHLIKTRGQQVTLRCSPKSGHDTVSWYQQALGQGPQFIFQYYEEEERQRGNFPDRFSGHQFPNYSSELNVNALLLGDSALYLCASSLCGPNYNEQFFGPGTRLTVL.

The chain links TRBV7-8 to TRBJ1-1; 7 bases are a match to TRBD1. V lost 5 bases to trimming and J lost 9 bases; unmatched junction nucleotides: 9. Germline CDR1 is SGHVS and CDR2 is FQNEAQ. The CDR3 loop spans 13 amino acids. The CDR3 sequence is CASSQRTGGQAFF. For the CDR3, the DNA is TGTGCCAGCAGCCAAAGGACAGGCGGCCAAGCTTTCTTT. Drawing the rest from reference TRBV7-8 and TRBJ1-1, the complete variable domain is GAGVSQSPRYKVAKRGQDVALRCDPISGHVSLFWYQQALGQGPEFLTYFQNEAQLDKSGLPSDRFFAERPEGSVSTLKIQRTQQEDSAVYLCASSQRTGGQAFFGQGTRLTVV.

Notes on this clone: The sample contains more than one DNA sequence encoding this CDR3. The rearrangement links TRBV7-3 to TRBJ2-3; D is unclear. Per germline, CDR1 SGHTA and CDR2 FQGTGA. V was pared by 2 bases and J by 5 bases, with 8 bases between. The CDR3 is made up of 13 amino acids. In DNA, the CDR3 is TGTGCCAGCAGCTTAGGTCGTGGAGATACGCAGTATTTT. It is translated as CASSLGRGDTQYF.

The chain has TRBV28 and TRBJ2-3; no definite D call. There are 15 residues in the CDR3. Germline CDR1 reads MDHEN; CDR2 reads SYDVKM. V shed 5 bases and J shed 3 bases, with 15 bases lying between them. The CDR3 here is CASSPASRQTDTQYF. CDR3 sequence (DNA): TGTGCCAGCAGTCCCGCGAGTCGCCAAACAGATACGCAGTATTTT. Together with reference TRBV28 and TRBJ2-3, the CDR3 gives the full variable domain: DVKVTQSSRYLVKRTGEKVFLECVQDMDHENMFWYRQDPGLGLRLIYFSYDVKMKEKGDIPEGYSVSREKKERFSLILESASTNQTSMYLCASSPASRQTDTQYFGPGTRLTVL.

The chain combines TRBV18 with TRBJ2-5; perhaps TRBD1 as D (6 bases). V was cut by 7 bases and J by 4 bases, with 13 bases left in between. Germline V lookup: CDR1 KGHSH, CDR2 LQKENI. The CDR3 spans 13 residues. For the CDR3, the DNA is TGTGCCAGCTTGGGGACATTGGGAGAGACCCAGTACTTC. Amino acids: CASLGTLGETQYF. Together with reference TRBV18 and TRBJ2-5, the CDR3 gives the full variable domain: NAGVMQNPRHLVRRRGQEARLRCSPMKGHSHVYWYRQLPEEGLKFMVYLQKENIIDESGMPKERFSAEFPKEGPSILRIQQVVRGDSAAYFCASLGTLGETQYFGPGTRLLVL.

The V and J genes are TRBV7-2 and TRBJ1-2, with D unclear. Trimming removed 2 bases at V and 2 bases at J, with 6 bases between. The CDR3 covers 13 residues. From germline, CDR1 is SGHTA and CDR2 FQGNSA. The chain's CDR3 is CASSLWVNYGYTF. The CDR3 DNA sequence: TGTGCCAGCAGCTTATGGGTCAACTATGGCTACACCTTC.

In regard to this clone: Other DNA sequences in the sample encode the same CDR3. V and J are TRBV11-2 and TRBJ2-7; D ambiguous. Germline values: CDR1 SGHAT, CDR2 FQNNGV. The CDR3 spans 11 residues. The V gene lost 1 base and the J gene lost 9 bases, with 7 bases spanning the gap. The CDR3 nucleotides read TGTGCCAGCAGCTTAGGGGAAAGGCAGTACTTC. Its protein product is CASSLGERQYF.